The T cell receptor (beta chain) under discussion was sequenced for a study of blood T cell repertoires in COVID-19. The germline V gene encodes CDR1 MGHDK and CDR2 SYGVNS. V was trimmed by 6 bases and J by 9 bases, leaving 12 bases between them. The CDR3 contains 13 residues. Adults between about 18 and 95 years of age took part from 24 US areas. All recovered Cohort 3 donors got two negative PCRs, got clearance, or saw symptom resolution. Per the original methods: Nucleated cell counts were estimated from reference gene primer amplification. The table came from immunoSEQ multiplex PCR; TCRdb's copy has only in-frame clones and leaves some out. V and J calls and clone size follow that table, whereas D and trimming were derived from the DNA. The table shows around 260,000 clones, with approximately 83% occurring only once.

The clonotype was recovered from a woman in her twenties or thirties who had recovered from COVID-19. The sample was PBMCs or T cells enriched from blood (not recorded which). V gene TRBV25-1 combines with J gene TRBJ1-6, with D possibly TRBD1 on 5 matching bases. The CDR3 is CASRGVGRSPLHF. The CDR3 coding sequence is TGTGCCAGCAGAGGGGTGGGCCGTTCACCCCTCCACTTT.